A selection of T cell receptor beta chains follows, all from one sample in a study of graft-versus-host responses after intestinal transplantation. No antigen is known for these receptors. Profiling relied on immunoSEQ multiplex PCR, and the TCRdb table lists in-frame clones only, not all of them. The sample shows 85,000 to 90,000 clones, more than 90% of them seen only once. The material sequenced was unstimulated CD4+ T cells sorted from spleen or lymph node cells, taken before intestinal transplant. The receptors were sampled from a human donor who received an intestinal transplant. CDR3s include the opening cysteine and the closing phenylalanine or tryptophan.

TRBV25-1 | CASSSPSGNTIYF
TRBV13 | CAGSFGTANYGYTF
TRBV27 | CASSGAGTGGTEAFF
TRBV5-1 | CASSLYSGSNQPQHF
TRBV2 | CASRRDRTLAKNIQYF
TRBV6-5 | CASSYSGTASYEQYF
TRBV29-1 | CSVVGRAYPYEQYF
TRBV27 | CASSLYVGTEAFF
TRBV7-9 | CASSLLGGKNYEQYF
TRBV5-1 | CASSLQGGARTEAFF
TRBV7-2 | CASSPEVAGSSGNTIYF
TRBV14 | CAPGGQYF
TRBV6-5 | CASSYDRALNTEAFF
TRBV14 | CASSQGQGTDTQYF
TRBV2 | CASKGQRADTQYF
TRBV19 | CASSMTAYSGNTIYF
TRBV5-1 | CASSPEGAINSPLHF
TRBV19 | CASSLRAQREQYF
TRBV2 | CARSLSPGRSYNEQFF
TRBV6-5 | CASGGRGFDEQYF
TRBV5-1 | CASRSLVYNEQFF
TRBV2 | CASSERVGLAPEFYEQYF
TRBV20-1 | CSAPPGPAFF
TRBV15 | CATSRVVTGMGSNEKLFF
TRBV27 | CASSFSPGGEQFF
TRBV27 | CASRRTGQRETQYF
TRBV11-2 | CASSFGGGSNQPQHF
TRBV5-6 | CASSLVGGNQPQHF
TRBV12-5 | CASGWGVGSLGTGELFF
TRBV25-1 | CASSALQFQYF
TRBV30 | CAWSVEQGLVSPLHF
TRBV2 | CASSALDRTYNQPQHF
TRBV9 | CASSVYRDTTYEQYF
TRBV18 | CASSPDRDLYGYTF
TRBV28 | CASSLPIGRINSPLHF
TRBV5-1 | CASSLGRGYGNEQFF
TRBV5-1 | CASSPGQLSYEQYF